These 21 T cell receptor beta chains were all obtained from the same sample, sequenced in a study of CDR3 diversity in severe acne. TCRdb fed the PCR reads into MiXCR, producing one record per CDR3 protein. The table lists 89,000 or so distinct CDR3 sequences, 45% to 55% of them singletons, with 10% in the top ten. The sample comprised blood. The source is a male donor in good health, serving as a control.

The chain is built from TRBV20-1 and TRBJ1-1; D ambiguous. The CDR3 is 13 residues long. V lost 3 bases and J 3 bases, leaving 11 bases between the germline ends. The germline V gene has CDR1 DFQATT and CDR2 SNEGSKA (reference sequence). This chain's CDR3 is CSASMSWDTEAFF. CDR3 DNA: TGCAGTGCTAGCATGTCGTGGGACACTGAAGCTTTCTTT.

CDR3 amino acids: CASSAGLAGGLGRSDTQYF. CDR3 sequence (DNA): TGTGCCAGCAGCGCGGGACTAGCGGGAGGGCTAGGGAGATCAGATACGCAGTATTTT. This sequence joins TRBV2 and TRBJ2-3, with TRBD2 matching over 16 bases. Losses at the gene ends were 6 bases for V and 4 bases for J; bases not matched to a gene: 13. Germline assignment: CDR1 SNHLY and CDR2 FYNNEI. The CDR3 consists of 19 residues.

This clonotype was seen at least ten times. V gene TRBV7-9 combines with J gene TRBJ1-2; tentatively, D is TRBD1 (5 bases). V lost 3 bases and J 2 bases, leaving 13 bases between the germline ends. CDR1 is SEHNR, CDR2 FQNEAQ, per germline (reference sequence). The CDR3 runs 15 residues. As DNA, the CDR3 is TGTGCCAGCAGCTTGCCTAGGACACTCAACTATGGCTACACCTTC. Residues: CASSLPRTLNYGYTF.

The chain couples TRBV2 to TRBJ1-6; D gene uncertain. This CDR3 contains 13 residues. Deletions cut 7 bases from V and 3 bases from J, with 7 bases between. Germline CDR1 SNHLY, CDR2 FYNNEI. The CDR3 protein is CASKGVYNSPLHF. Here the CDR3 DNA reads TGTGCCAGCAAAGGCGTCTATAATTCACCCCTCCACTTT. Filled out from reference TRBV2 and TRBJ1-6, the complete variable domain reads EPEVTQTPSHQVTQMGQEVILRCVPISNHLYFYWYRQILGQKVEFLVSFYNNEISEKSEIFDDQFSVERPDGSNFTLKIRSTKLEDSAMYFCASKGVYNSPLHFGNGTRLTVT.

This clonotype was detected only a few times. The J gene is TRBJ1-1, the V gene TRBV4-1; a weak D match, TRBD1 (5 bases). Trimming pared 1 base from V and 0 bases from J, leaving 9 bases between. The CDR3 sequence is 15 residues long. Germline CDR1 reads MGHRA; CDR2 reads YSYEKL. The CDR3 sequence: CASSQGGLMNTEAFF. CDR3 DNA: TGCGCCAGCAGCCAAGGGGGGTTAATGAACACTGAAGCTTTCTTT.

A note on this clonotype: Because the CDR3 is missing its conserved closing phenylalanine or tryptophan, this is likely a read error. The limits of the CDR3 on the DNA are not certain, so only TCRdb's listed CDR3 is given. The chain combines TRBV2 with TRBJ1-2; the D call TRBD1 from the table was never checked on the DNA. 12 amino acids form the CDR3, both terminal residues included. Germline loops: CDR1 SNHLY, CDR2 FYNNEI. The CDR3 is CAIRDANYDYTS.

This clonotype has just a few counts. The V gene is TRBV5-5, the J gene TRBJ1-1, with 9 bases identical to TRBD1. V trimming: 5 bases; J trimming: 7 bases; junction bases outside the gene matches: 9. This CDR3 has 14 residues. The germline V gene encodes CDR1 SGHKS and CDR2 YYEKEE (reference sequence). Here the CDR3 DNA reads TGTGCCAGCAGAGCCACCGGGACAGGGTTTGAAGCTTTCTTT. Its translation is CASRATGTGFEAFF.

This clonotype was seen more than once but under ten times. The gene calls are TRBV19 and TRBJ1-5; 7 nucleotides match TRBD1. Trimming took 5 bases from V and 0 from J; bases not matched to a gene: 4. The CDR3 runs to 15 residues. Germline CDR1 reads LNHDA; CDR2 reads SQIVND (reference sequence). The CDR3 nucleotides are TGTGCCAGTAGTCTCGACAGGGATAGCAATCAGCCCCAGCATTTT. Translated: CASSLDRDSNQPQHF.

Points on this clonotype: A much larger clone is a single base away; this may be a read error. V and J are TRBV19 and TRBJ1-1; D is undetermined. The CDR3 has 12 residues. CDR1 and CDR2 (germline): LNHDA, SQIVND (reference sequence). CDR3 in DNA: TGTGCCAGCGGGCCCGGGAACACTGAAGCTCTCTTT. Encoded protein: CASGPGNTEALF.

This clonotype has just a few counts. The V gene is TRBV10-3, the J gene TRBJ1-1; D is perhaps TRBD1 (5 bases). V was clipped by 4 bases and J by 4 bases, with 10 bases between them. In germline, CDR1 is ENHRY, CDR2 SYGVKD. There are 13 residues in the CDR3. The CDR3 region is CAISGGVGTEAFF. The CDR3 nucleotides are TGTGCCATCAGTGGAGGGGTGGGCACTGAAGCTTTCTTT.

This chain links TRBV12-3 or TRBV12-4 with TRBJ2-5; 7 bases agree with TRBD2. V was pared by 5 bases and J by 1 base, with 4 bases of the junction left unmatched. The CDR3 is made up of 14 amino acids. The CDR3 DNA reads TGTGCCAGCAGTCCTAGCGGTCTCCAAGAGACCCAGTACTTC. This encodes CASSPSGLQETQYF.

Here the CDR3 DNA reads TGCGCCAGCAGCCAAGAAAGGCTCCCCGGGGAGCTGTTTTTT. Translated: CASSQERLPGELFF. The chain has TRBV4-1 and TRBJ2-2; D gene uncertain. The CDR3 covers 14 residues. The V end lost 0 bases, the J end lost 6 bases, and 8 bases lay between the germline ends. Germline values: CDR1 MGHRA, CDR2 YSYEKL.

Ten or more counts support this clonotype. V is TRBV25-1 and J is TRBJ2-7; 11 positions match TRBD1. Germline loops: CDR1 MGHDK, CDR2 SYGVNS. CDR3 size: 15 residues. Trimming removed 10 bases from V and 7 bases from J; junction bases left unmatched: 15. CDR3 in DNA: TGTGCCACCGCACTCACCGGGACAGGGGGTAGAGAGCAGTACTTC. Amino acids: CATALTGTGGREQYF.

This clonotype was seen only a few times. The chain is built from TRBV24-1 and TRBJ2-7; 7 bases are a match to TRBD1. The V gene end was trimmed by 3 bases and the J gene end by 2 bases; junction bases not matched to a gene: 3. CDR1 is KGHDR, CDR2 SFDVKD, per germline. This CDR3 has 14 amino acids. The CDR3 region is CATSDRDRAYEQYF. DNA for the CDR3: TGTGCCACCAGTGATCGGGACAGAGCCTACGAGCAGTACTTC.

The chain recombines TRBV6-1 with TRBJ1-5; D unresolved. The V end lost 4 bases, the J end lost 5 bases, and 9 bases lay between the germline ends. The CDR3 spans 13 residues. CDR1 and CDR2 (germline): MNHNS, SASEGT. CDR3 region: CASSVVRDQPQHF. The CDR3 DNA reads TGTGCCAGCAGTGTAGTAAGAGATCAGCCCCAGCATTTT.

The gene calls are TRBV24-1 and TRBJ1-4; D may be TRBD1 (6 bases). The germline gives CDR1 KGHDR, CDR2 SFDVKD. Trimming shortened V by 4 bases and J by 0 bases, and 11 bases separated the two germline ends. The CDR3 length is 16 residues. The CDR3 here is CATSESRGPTNEKLFF. CDR3 DNA sequence: TGTGCCACCAGTGAATCCAGGGGCCCAACTAATGAAAAACTGTTTTTT.

Comment on this clonotype: Given a much more abundant clone one base away, this may be a read error. The J gene is TRBJ1-5, the V gene TRBV25-1; possibly TRBD1 for D (6 bases). Germline assignment: CDR1 MGHDK and CDR2 SYGVNS. This CDR3 contains 14 residues. V dropped 4 bases and J dropped 6 bases, with 13 bases sitting between them. CDR3 bases: TGTGCCAGCAGTGCAGGGGTGGACAGTCAGCCCCAGCATTTT. Protein sequence: CASSAGVDSQPQHF. Drawing the rest from reference TRBV25-1 and TRBJ1-5, the complete variable domain is EADIYQTPRYLVIGTGKKITLECSQTMGHDKMYWYQQDPGMELHLIHYSYGVNSTEKGDLSSESTVSRIRTEHFPLTLESARPSHTSQYLCASSAGVDSQPQHFGDGTRLSIL.

The sample holds a few counts of this clonotype. CDR3: CASSLAPVAETQYF. In DNA form, the CDR3 reads TGCGCCAGCAGCTTGGCCCCAGTTGCAGAGACCCAGTACTTC. The chain carries TRBV5-1 and TRBJ2-5; no clear D gene. This CDR3 has 14 residues. Per the germline V gene, CDR1 is SGHRS and CDR2 is YFSETQ. Trimming cost V 0 bases and J 4 bases, with 10 bases left between them.

This clonotype has only one observation. V usage is TRBV7-3 and J usage is TRBJ2-7; 7 bases agree with TRBD1. V gave up 2 bases and J gave up 1 base; unmatched junction bases: 5. CDR3 length equals 15 residues. In germline, CDR1 is SGHTA, CDR2 FQGTGA. CDR3: CASSLAPGQSYEQYF. The CDR3 DNA sequence: TGTGCCAGCAGCTTAGCCCCGGGACAGTCCTACGAGCAGTACTTC.

The chain carries TRBV3-1 and TRBJ2-3; TRBD2 aligns across 8 bases. The trim removed 2 bases at V and 4 bases at J, leaving 5 bases unmatched. The CDR3 contains 15 residues. Germline CDR1 LGHDT, CDR2 YNNKEL (reference sequence). This CDR3 is CASSQRAGEPDTQYF. The DNA for the CDR3 is TGTGCCAGCAGCCAACGAGCGGGAGAGCCAGATACGCAGTATTTT.

The sample holds many counts of this clonotype. The J gene is TRBJ1-2, the V gene TRBV28, with D hard to call. CDR3 length: 12 residues. Trimming stripped 5 bases from V and 3 bases from J, with 7 bases between. Germline V gives CDR1 MDHEN, CDR2 SYDVKM. CDR3 residues: CASSPPHYGYTF. CDR3 bases: TGTGCCAGCAGTCCGCCCCACTATGGCTACACCTTC.